Detailed here is one T cell receptor beta chain. What it recognizes is unknown. The sample is drawn from a study of human T cells and chemical hapten exposure. Study as a whole: On the upper back, patch tests were applied with 0.01% DPC and read at 6 days. General study findings and limits: Patch test score rose with PT1 expanded TCRs, significant at 8, 16, 32, not 4. Compared to controls, expanded TCRs made significantly more large clusters of similar CDR3s.

Individual cDNA molecules received unique molecular identifiers in the library. TCRdb itself ran the RACE reads through MiXCR, one entry per CDR3 protein. Of some 180,000 distinct CDR3 sequences listed, about 22% are singletons. Germline-derived CDR1 and CDR2 are SGHAT and FQNNGV. The CDR3 is 15 amino acids. V was shortened by 2 bases and J by 0 bases, with 10 bases between the two germline ends. The sample's time point: patch test 1, 2 weeks after DPC sensitization. The treatment was: therapeutic diphenylcyclopropenone sensitization with weekly scalp DPC. The chain links TRBV11-2 to TRBJ1-1, with a weak D call TRBD1 (5 bases). This clonotype was obtained from a woman aged 50 to 60 with alopecia areata. Some clones in this sample may be carry-over from other donors' samples. Here the sequenced sample was whole blood, taken in connection with sensitization to the hapten diphenylcyclopropenone (DPC). CDR3 sequence: CASSLRGRVNTEAFF. CDR3 in DNA: TGTGCCAGCAGCTTAAGGGGCAGGGTGAACACTGAAGCTTTCTTT.